A single T cell receptor (beta chain) is shown here with its context. Its antigen is undetermined. The sample contains more than one DNA sequence encoding this CDR3. This sample was included in a study of T cell responses to AZD1222 COVID-19 vaccine. Study-wide context: Second-dose groups at about 4 or about 12 weeks were pooled. Study-wide results and limits: The donor cohort was predominantly white British with a female majority, and clonal diversity may have been underestimated. Spike-specific TCR repertoires showed rising breadth and depth after two AZD1222 doses.

Germline V CDR1 and CDR2: SGHNT, YYREEE (reference sequence). The germline V and J ends were trimmed by 0 bases and 4 bases, with 7 bases remaining between them. The CDR3 length is 13 residues. TCRdb keeps only in-frame clones here, not all; method: immunoSEQ multiplex PCR. The top ten hold around 2% of the sample, which has tens of thousands of clones, roughly nine tenths seen once. The sequencing used peripheral blood, collected on day 0 of AZD1222 vaccination. The chain has TRBV5-4 and TRBJ1-2, with D uncertain. The source of this sequence is an adult in good health. CDR3 DNA: TGTGCCAGCAGCTTGGATAGGGCCTATGGCTACACCTTC. Translating gives CASSLDRAYGYTF.